Following are 7 T cell receptor beta chains from one sample sequenced in a study of tumor-infiltrating lymphocytes in primary liver carcinoma. With 500 to 650 ng total RNA as template and a constant-region primer, TCR beta cDNA was made. Modified slightly, ARM-PCR produced TCR beta libraries over three nested multiplex PCR rounds. A C-beta reverse primer and TRBV1-TRBV30 forward primers served in each of the first two PCR rounds, at 10 cycles apiece. One entry per CDR3 protein, called by TCRdb with MiXCR from the multiplex PCR reads. The table has approximately 110,000 distinct CDR3 sequences, around 60% seen once. Each 20-30 mg portion of unsorted bulk tissue served as the source for co-extraction of RNA and DNA. The sample was liver tumor tissue from sampling region 3. Stated subset: tumor region T3, left-lateral pole. The source is a woman aged 55-70 years with primary liver carcinoma and hepatitis B virus infection.

V gene TRBV11-2 combines with J gene TRBJ2-7, with D tentatively TRBD1 (5 bases). Trimming removed 5 bases at V and 3 bases at J, with 14 bases between. CDR3 size: 14 residues. CDR1 and CDR2 (germline): SGHAT, FQNNGV. CDR3 protein: CASSLWGTFYEQYF. In DNA, the CDR3 is TGTGCCAGCAGCCTATGGGGCACGTTCTACGAGCAGTACTTC.

The J gene is TRBJ1-2, the V gene TRBV19; no clear D gene. The CDR3 is made up of 15 amino acids. With 4 bases removed from V and 4 bases from J, the gap between germline ends came to 16 bases. Germline CDR1 LNHDA, CDR2 SQIVND (reference sequence). In nucleotides, the CDR3 is TGTGCCAGTAGTACAGTTATTAAAAGAACCTATGGCTACACCTTC. Protein sequence: CASSTVIKRTYGYTF.

This clonotype was recorded a few times. The chain has TRBV28 and TRBJ1-2, with D possibly matching TRBD1 (6 bases). The V end lost 10 bases, the J end lost 5 bases, and 17 bases lay between the germline ends. Germline loops: CDR1 MDHEN, CDR2 SYDVKM. CDR3 length: 13 amino acids. The CDR3 DNA reads TGTGCCAACACAACAGGGCCCTTATATGGCTACACCTTC. This translates into CANTTGPLYGYTF.

About this clonotype: A single base separates this from a much larger clone, so it may be a read error. This rearrangement joins TRBV5-4 to TRBJ1-1; the D is unclear. There are 13 residues in the CDR3. V lost 5 bases, J lost 5 bases, and 13 bases lay in between. From germline, CDR1 is SGHNT and CDR2 YYREEE (reference sequence). CDR3 residues: CASSQAMSTEAFF. CDR3 nucleotides: TGTGCCAGCAGTCAGGCCATGTCGACTGAAGCTTTCTTT.

About this clonotype: The junction differs from germline at one of its ends, possibly a read error. The chain links TRBV11-3 to TRBJ2-1, with 15 bases fitting TRBD2. This CDR3 region has 19 residues. Looked up from germline, CDR1 is SGHNT and CDR2 is YENEEA. The CDR3 nucleotides are TGTGCCAGCAGCACAGGACAGGGGGGACTAGCGGGAGGATTCAATGAACAGTTCTTC. Amino acid sequence: CASSTGQGGLAGGFNEQFF.

On this clonotype: Since a much larger clone is just one base distant, this may be a read error. This rearrangement joins TRBV5-1 to TRBJ2-7, with TRBD1 as a possible D gene (6 bases). V was pared by 0 bases and J by 3 bases, with 13 bases between. This CDR3 contains 15 residues. CDR1 and CDR2 (germline): SGHRS, YFSETQ. The DNA for the CDR3 is TGCGCCAGCAGCTTGGCCGGGACATGGATCTACGAGCAGTACTTC. It codes for CASSLAGTWIYEQYF.

This clonotype occurred a few times. The chain employs TRBV5-1 and TRBJ2-2, with 7 bases lining up with TRBD2. The V segment lost 6 bases and the J segment 3 bases; nucleotides outside the gene matches: 5. CDR1 SGHRS and CDR2 YFSETQ come from the germline V gene. CDR3 length: 14 residues. Here the CDR3 reads CASTGGRDTGELFF. In nucleotides, the CDR3 is TGCGCCAGCACCGGGGGGAGAGACACCGGGGAGCTGTTTTTT.